These T cell receptor beta chains were read from a single sample in a study of regulatory T cells in long-lasting Graves disease. Via MiXCR, TCRdb re-called the multiplex PCR reads, giving one row per CDR3 protein. Among about 400,000 distinct CDR3 sequences listed, roughly a sixth were seen once. The starting material was peripheral blood mononuclear cells (PBMCs), obtained at new diagnosis, from a patient treated with antithyroid drugs. These receptors were obtained from a female donor with Graves disease. CDR3s leave out the opening cysteine and the closing phenylalanine or tryptophan. D genes are given only for firm matches.

TRBV5-1	TRBJ2-5	NA	ASSLVWGRIQETQY
TRBV28	TRBJ2-7	NA	ASSFFTGPSYEQY
TRBV7-2	TRBJ2-7	NA	ASTSPEEQY
TRBV12-5	TRBJ1-5	TRBD1	ASGDRTGGDQPQH
TRBV5-4	TRBJ1-2	NA	ASYRGGNYGYT
TRBV5-1	TRBJ2-5	TRBD2	ASSLDGRTRETQY
TRBV7-9	TRBJ2-7	NA	ASGLLLDSSYEQY
TRBV28	TRBJ1-6	NA	ASIRGGKYNSPLH
TRBV12-3/TRBV12-4	TRBJ1-5	NA	ASSLTGRSSNQPRH
TRBV6-1	TRBJ2-7	NA	ASSTSDEQY
TRBV2	TRBJ1-5	NA	ASSETHDQPQH
TRBV7-9	TRBJ1-2	NA	ASKSSGLSNQPQRRVSYGYT
TRBV5-1	TRBJ1-6	NA	ASRSEFNSPLH
TRBV5-6	TRBJ1-5	TRBD1	ASSSQGAYNQPQH
TRBV12-3/TRBV12-4	TRBJ2-6	NA	ASRPADRANVLT
TRBV5-1	TRBJ2-5	NA	ASSGGYTQETQY
TRBV11-2	TRBJ1-2	NA	ASSSISSYGYT
TRBV20-1	TRBJ2-7	NA	SARDSRVKALQTYEQY
TRBV20-1	TRBJ1-2	TRBD1	SADTGGGISVVVGYT
TRBV4-3	TRBJ2-1	NA	ASSQGVGVANEQF
TRBV6-2/TRBV6-3	TRBJ2-3	NA	ASSTYLGESDTQY
TRBV5-5	TRBJ1-5	NA	ASSYRDRNQPQH
TRBV6-1	TRBJ1-2	TRBD1	ASSPGTGRYGYT
TRBV7-9	TRBJ1-2	NA	ASSLELDYGYT
TRBV6-2/TRBV6-3	TRBJ2-7	TRBD1	ASSESIGTGTNEQY
TRBV6-5	TRBJ1-5	NA	ASSYKASGPSRGQPQH
TRBV7-9	TRBJ2-7	TRBD2	ASSRLLAETFYEQY
TRBV24-1	TRBJ2-2	NA	ATETARPNTGELF
TRBV24-1	TRBJ2-2	NA	ATSGSEDTGELF
TRBV13	TRBJ2-7	TRBD1	ASSSTGVHSYEQY
TRBV27	TRBJ1-6	TRBD1	ASSLMAWGTENSPLH
TRBV18	TRBJ2-1	TRBD2	ASSPPSTSGRNEQF
TRBV12-3/TRBV12-4	TRBJ1-5	NA	ASRRGANQPQH
TRBV27	TRBJ1-2	NA	ASGPSYYGYT
TRBV11-3	TRBJ2-5	NA	ASSWGGGETQY
TRBV27	TRBJ1-1	TRBD1	ASSYGTGANTEAF
TRBV12-3/TRBV12-4	TRBJ1-5	TRBD1	ASSPYSTGTSHQPQH
TRBV11-2	TRBJ2-5	TRBD2	ASSLGASGRETQY
TRBV20-1	TRBJ2-7	TRBD2	SARRTSGRANEQY
TRBV7-9	TRBJ1-2	NA	ASSLILRGDGYGYT
TRBV12-3/TRBV12-4	TRBJ2-1	TRBD2	ASSQRTGGGYNEQF
TRBV20-1	TRBJ2-3	TRBD2	SARGGTNADTQY
TRBV5-5	TRBJ1-2	TRBD1	ASSPPTGARGYT
TRBV27	TRBJ2-2	NA	ASEAANTGELF
TRBV6-9	TRBJ1-1	NA	ASSYRRGNTEAF